The 20 T cell receptor beta chains given below trace back to one sample, sequenced in a study of OX40 agonist ivuxolimab in advanced cancers. Profiling relied on immunoSEQ multiplex PCR, and the TCRdb table lists in-frame clones only, not all of them. The sample gives 25,000 to 30,000 clones, around 87% of which show up once; around 21% is in the top ten. The sample in question was CD4+ or CD8+ T cells sorted from blood, obtained in a trial of the OX40 agonist ivuxolimab. These receptors originate from an adult with an advanced solid tumor such as melanoma, head and neck, liver or kidney cancer.

This sequence joins TRBV5-1 and TRBJ2-1; D not certain. Trimming stripped 8 bases from V and 6 bases from J, with 12 bases between. CDR3 length equals 12 residues. CDR1 is SGHRS, CDR2 YFSETQ, per germline. The chain's CDR3 is CASRLGFNEQFF. Written as DNA, the CDR3 is TGCGCCAGTAGGTTGGGGTTCAATGAGCAGTTCTTC.

Here the CDR3 DNA reads TGCGCCAGCGGCTCCCTAGCGGGAGGATTGGACGAGCAGTACTTC. It encodes CASGSLAGGLDEQYF. This chain joins TRBV5-1 and TRBJ2-7, with TRBD2 matching 11 bases. Germline lookup yields CDR1 SGHRS and CDR2 YFSETQ. The CDR3 extends over 15 amino acids. The V gene end was trimmed by 7 bases and the J gene end by 5 bases; junction bases not matched to a gene: 11.

The V and J genes are TRBV14 and TRBJ2-7; TRBD2 is a possible D gene (6 bases). The CDR3 contains 15 residues. Trimming removed 1 base from V and 0 bases from J, with 10 bases in between. Looked up from germline, CDR1 is SGHDN and CDR2 is FVKESK. In DNA form, the CDR3 reads TGTGCCAGCAGCCAAGTTGGGACTGTCTCCTACGAGCAGTACTTC. It encodes CASSQVGTVSYEQYF.

The chain carries TRBV6-6 and TRBJ1-1, with D perhaps TRBD1 (5 bases). This CDR3 contains 11 residues. Germline assignment: CDR1 MNHNY and CDR2 SVGAGI (reference sequence). The V end was cut by 8 bases, the J end by 5 bases, with 9 bases between. CDR3 sequence (DNA): TGTGCCAGCCTGGAGGGGACTGAAGCTTTCTTT. This codes for CASLEGTEAFF.

This chain connects TRBV4-3 to TRBJ2-4; D possibly corresponds to TRBD2 (5 bases). Trimming removed 5 bases at V and 0 bases at J, with 17 bases between. Germline V gives CDR1 LGHNA, CDR2 YSLEER. This CDR3 has 17 residues. As DNA, the CDR3 is TGCGCCAGCAGCTCGCGATTGAGACTATTAGCCAAAAACATTCAGTACTTC. Translation: CASSSRLRLLAKNIQYF.

This sequence joins TRBV5-5 and TRBJ2-7; no firm D call. Trimming removed 1 base from V and 4 bases from J, with 6 bases in between. The CDR3 is made up of 12 amino acids. The germline gives CDR1 SGHKS, CDR2 YYEKEE (reference sequence). The DNA for the CDR3 is TGTGCCAGCAGCTTGTCGGAGTACGAGCAGTACTTC. Translated, it gives CASSLSEYEQYF.

This clone was counted a single time. The CDR3 here is CASSYYYEQYF. CDR3 nucleotide sequence: TGTGCCAGCAGCTATTACTACGAGCAGTACTTC. The rearrangement links TRBV7-9 to TRBJ2-7; no definite D call. V lost 4 bases and J lost 3, with 4 bases in between. This CDR3 comprises 11 residues. The germline V gene has CDR1 SEHNR and CDR2 FQNEAQ (reference sequence). The full variable domain, with the rest looked up from reference TRBV7-9 and TRBJ2-7, is DTGVSQNPRHKITKRGQNVTFRCDPISEHNRLYWYRQTLGQGPEFLTYFQNEAQLEKSRLLSDRFSAERPKGSFSTLEIQRTEQGDSAMYLCASSYYYEQYFGPGTRLTVT.

This chain uses TRBV28 with TRBJ1-4; TRBD1 is a possible D gene (5 bases). The germline V gene has CDR1 MDHEN and CDR2 SYDVKM. Trimming shortened V by 6 bases and J by 0 bases, and 11 bases separated the two germline ends. The CDR3 contains 15 residues. The CDR3 region has the DNA TGTGCCAGCAGCTATGACAGAGCAACTAATGAAAAACTGTTTTTT. Its translation is CASSYDRATNEKLFF.

The chain uses TRBV5-6 and TRBJ1-2; 7 nucleotides line up with TRBD1. CDR3 length: 14 amino acids. Trimming at V came to 3 bases and at J to 5 bases, leaving 7 bases not matched to a gene. The germline V gene has CDR1 SGHDT and CDR2 YYEEEE. CDR3 sequence reads: CASSSGDSNYGYTF. The CDR3 DNA sequence: TGTGCCAGCAGCTCCGGGGACAGTAATTATGGCTACACCTTC.

J is TRBJ1-1 and V is TRBV5-4; 10 nucleotides align to TRBD1. This CDR3 has 16 amino acids. V was pared by 3 bases and J by 4 bases, with 9 bases of the junction left unmatched. The germline V gene encodes CDR1 SGHNT and CDR2 YYREEE (reference sequence). CDR3 loop: CASSWPTGQGGTEAFF. The DNA of the CDR3 is TGTGCCAGCAGCTGGCCCACAGGACAGGGGGGCACTGAAGCTTTCTTT.

The chain recombines TRBV7-9 with TRBJ2-5; TRBD1 matches 11 bases. V dropped 5 bases and J dropped 1; count of bases not matched to a gene: 3. Germline-derived CDR1 and CDR2 are SEHNR and FQNEAQ (reference sequence). The length of the CDR3 is 15 residues. The CDR3 DNA follows: TGTGCCAGCAGCCCCGGACAGGGGGCCCAAGAGACCCAGTACTTC. This translates into CASSPGQGAQETQYF.

The genes are TRBV11-3 and TRBJ2-1, with TRBD1 identical over 7 bases. Germline V gene lookup returns CDR1 SGHNT and CDR2 YENEEA. Unmatched junction bases numbered 5, after V lost 5 bases and J lost 7 bases. This CDR3 has 13 residues. CDR3: CASSQPGGNEQFF. The DNA for the CDR3 is TGTGCCAGCAGCCAACCAGGGGGAAATGAGCAGTTCTTC.

The V and J genes are TRBV4-1 and TRBJ2-1; 8 nucleotides match TRBD1. Germline-derived CDR1 and CDR2 are MGHRA and YSYEKL. V gave up 0 bases and J gave up 4 bases; unmatched junction bases: 5. This CDR3 comprises 16 residues. The CDR3 DNA is TGCGCCAGCAGCCAAGAGACAGGGGCCATATACAATGAGCAGTTCTTC. Its protein is CASSQETGAIYNEQFF.

The J gene is TRBJ1-2, the V gene TRBV7-9; D not resolved. The germline V gene encodes CDR1 SEHNR and CDR2 FQNEAQ (reference sequence). V lost 0 bases and J lost 0, with 2 bases in between. The CDR3 loop spans 13 amino acids. The CDR3 DNA reads as TGTGCCAGCAGCTTAGCGGCTAACTATGGCTACACCTTC. Protein product: CASSLAANYGYTF.

The gene calls are TRBV30 and TRBJ1-1; D remains unclear. Germline CDR1 reads GTSNPN; CDR2 reads SVGIG (reference sequence). V lost 6 bases and J 0 bases, leaving 11 bases between the germline ends. The length of the CDR3 is 13 residues. The CDR3 bases are TGTGCCTGCTCAAGGCTTCTGAACACTGAAGCTTTCTTT. Protein sequence: CACSRLLNTEAFF.

This clone was detected only a few times. In the same sample, other DNA sequences code for this CDR3. The chain links TRBV28 to TRBJ2-7; D is uncertain. The CDR3 totals 11 residues. Trimming left V 2 bases short and J 5 bases short, with 4 bases between. Germline V gene sequence: CDR1 MDHEN, CDR2 SYDVKM. In DNA form, the CDR3 reads TGTGCCAGCAGTTTAATAAACGAGCAGTACTTC. It is translated as CASSLINEQYF.

J is TRBJ2-7 and V is TRBV5-6; 7 positions match TRBD2. Germline-derived CDR1 and CDR2 are SGHDT and YYEEEE. V lost 6 bases, J lost 2 bases, and 11 bases stayed unmatched. The CDR3 contains 15 residues. Here the CDR3 DNA reads TGTGCCAGCACCCTCGACCAGCGGGATCCCTACGAGCAGTACTTC. Translated: CASTLDQRDPYEQYF.

The rearrangement joins TRBV6-6 to TRBJ1-1; TRBD1 is a possible D gene (5 bases). The CDR3 spans 14 residues. Trimming took off 2 bases at V and 8 bases at J, with 15 bases between the two ends. CDR1 is MNHNY and CDR2 is SVGAGI in the germline V gene (reference sequence). The CDR3 is CASSYMSTGAEAFF. DNA for the CDR3: TGTGCCAGCAGTTACATGTCTACTGGGGCCGAAGCTTTCTTT.

The rearrangement joins TRBV5-8 to TRBJ2-3; the D gene is possibly TRBD1 (5 bases). Germline V gene lookup returns CDR1 SGHTS and CDR2 YDEGEE. V shed 4 bases and J shed 4 bases, with 16 bases lying between them. CDR3 length: 15 residues. The CDR3, as DNA: TGTGCCAGCAGCACTGACATACCAGGGTCAGATACGCAGTATTTT. It specifies CASSTDIPGSDTQYF.

The rearrangement uses TRBV7-8 and TRBJ2-7; 7 bases agree with TRBD1. The germline V gene has CDR1 SGHVS and CDR2 FQNEAQ. CDR3 size: 16 residues. V lost 2 bases, J lost 1 base, and 8 bases stayed unmatched. The CDR3 sequence: CASSLRGTAISYEQYF. The CDR3 DNA sequence: TGTGCCAGCAGCTTACGTGGGACAGCTATATCCTACGAGCAGTACTTC.